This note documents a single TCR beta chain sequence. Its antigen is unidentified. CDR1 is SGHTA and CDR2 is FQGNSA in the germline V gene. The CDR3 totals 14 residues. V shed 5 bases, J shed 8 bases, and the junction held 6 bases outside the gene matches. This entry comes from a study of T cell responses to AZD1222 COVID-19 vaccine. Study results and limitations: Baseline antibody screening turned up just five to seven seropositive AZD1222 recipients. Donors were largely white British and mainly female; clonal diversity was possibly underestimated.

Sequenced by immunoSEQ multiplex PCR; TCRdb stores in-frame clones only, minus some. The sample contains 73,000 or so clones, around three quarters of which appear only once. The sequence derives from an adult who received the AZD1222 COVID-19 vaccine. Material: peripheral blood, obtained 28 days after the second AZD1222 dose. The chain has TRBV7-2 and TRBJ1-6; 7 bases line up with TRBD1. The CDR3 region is CASSVQGGDSPLHF. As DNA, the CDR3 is TGTGCCAGCAGCGTGCAGGGGGGTGATTCACCCCTCCACTTT.